This is a list of T cell receptor beta chains from one sample in a study of shared clonotypes between healthy human individuals. The assay was immunoSEQ multiplex PCR, and TCRdb's table has in-frame clones only and misses some. Among about 490,000 clones, over 75% were seen once, and the ten largest hold 12%. Sequencing was carried out using PBMCs. Every receptor here comes from a woman aged 40 to 55 in good health. Some clones in this sample may be carry-over from other donors' samples. CDR3s include the opening cysteine and the closing phenylalanine or tryptophan. D genes are given only for firm matches. Clone size is stated in some rows and not others, as once, few, many or a class when expanded.

v_call: TRBV30
d_call: NA
j_call: TRBJ1-2
clone_size: NA
cdr3_aa: CAWSVNVGSKSYGYTF
cdr3_nt: TGTGCCTGGAGTGTAAATGTCGGCAGCAAATCCTATGGCTACACCTTC

v_call: TRBV9
d_call: NA
j_call: TRBJ2-1
clone_size: NA
cdr3_aa: CASSVVSGSYNEQFF
cdr3_nt: TGTGCCAGCAGCGTAGTAAGCGGTTCCTACAATGAGCAGTTCTTC

v_call: TRBV7-2
d_call: NA
j_call: TRBJ2-7
clone_size: NA
cdr3_aa: CASSLFRGPYEQYF
cdr3_nt: TGTGCCAGCAGCTTATTTCGGGGGCCCTACGAGCAGTACTTC

v_call: TRBV19
d_call: TRBD1
j_call: TRBJ1-2
clone_size: NA
cdr3_aa: CASSQGQANYGYTF
cdr3_nt: TGTGCCAGTAGCCAAGGACAGGCCAACTATGGCTACACCTTC

v_call: TRBV5-1
d_call: TRBD2
j_call: TRBJ2-7
clone_size: NA
cdr3_aa: CASSSYIAGEQYF
cdr3_nt: TGCGCCAGCAGCTCTTACATAGCGGGGGAGCAGTACTTC

v_call: TRBV2
d_call: NA
j_call: TRBJ1-2
clone_size: few
cdr3_aa: CASSAGRARGYTF
cdr3_nt: TGTGCCAGCAGTGCGGGCAGGGCTCGGGGCTACACCTTC

v_call: TRBV11-2
d_call: TRBD1
j_call: TRBJ2-5
clone_size: once
cdr3_aa: CASSLGTGGDGETQYF
cdr3_nt: TGTGCCAGCAGCTTAGGGACAGGGGGCGATGGGGAGACCCAGTACTTC

v_call: TRBV6-4
d_call: TRBD1
j_call: TRBJ1-1
clone_size: NA
cdr3_aa: CASSDDRGNTEAFF
cdr3_nt: TGTGCCAGCAGTGACGACAGGGGGAACACTGAAGCTTTCTTT

v_call: TRBV19
d_call: TRBD2
j_call: TRBJ2-3
clone_size: NA
cdr3_aa: CASSIGLAGGLNTQYF
cdr3_nt: TGTGCCAGTAGTATCGGGCTAGCGGGCGGCCTAAATACGCAGTATTTT

v_call: TRBV2
d_call: NA
j_call: TRBJ2-3
clone_size: NA
cdr3_aa: CASSQQGVDTQYF
cdr3_nt: TGTGCCAGCAGTCAGCAGGGAGTGGATACGCAGTATTTT

v_call: TRBV9
d_call: TRBD2
j_call: TRBJ2-1
clone_size: NA
cdr3_aa: CASSVVTSGYNEQFF
cdr3_nt: TGTGCCAGCAGCGTAGTAACTAGCGGATACAATGAGCAGTTCTTC

v_call: TRBV18
d_call: NA
j_call: TRBJ2-5
clone_size: NA
cdr3_aa: CASSPESQETQYF
cdr3_nt: TGTGCCAGCTCACCAGAGTCCCAAGAGACCCAGTACTTC

v_call: TRBV19
d_call: NA
j_call: TRBJ1-5
clone_size: few
cdr3_aa: CASMTAAASNQPQHF
cdr3_nt: TGTGCCAGTATGACTGCGGCAGCTAGCAATCAGCCCCAGCATTTT

v_call: TRBV5-1
d_call: TRBD2
j_call: TRBJ2-7
clone_size: NA
cdr3_aa: CASSLAGASGESYEQYF
cdr3_nt: TGCGCCAGCAGCTTGGCCGGGGCTAGCGGGGAATCCTACGAGCAGTACTTC

v_call: TRBV5-1
d_call: TRBD1
j_call: TRBJ2-7
clone_size: NA
cdr3_aa: CASRSGTGLRRSSYEQYF
cdr3_nt: TGCGCCAGCAGATCCGGGACAGGATTGCGAAGGAGCTCCTACGAGCAGTACTTC

v_call: TRBV13
d_call: NA
j_call: TRBJ1-4
clone_size: NA
cdr3_aa: CASSPRPLSGEKLFF
cdr3_nt: TGTGCCAGCAGCCCCAGACCGCTCTCCGGTGAAAAACTGTTTTTT

v_call: TRBV4-3
d_call: TRBD2
j_call: TRBJ2-2
clone_size: NA
cdr3_aa: CASSQDRLAGGRVGELFF
cdr3_nt: TGCGCCAGCAGCCAAGATCGACTAGCGGGAGGAAGGGTCGGGGAGCTGTTTTTT

v_call: TRBV9
d_call: NA
j_call: TRBJ2-1
clone_size: NA
cdr3_aa: CASSVASGGYNEQFF
cdr3_nt: TGTGCCAGCAGCGTAGCAAGTGGGGGGTACAATGAGCAGTTCTTC

v_call: TRBV6-1
d_call: TRBD1
j_call: TRBJ2-1
clone_size: few
cdr3_aa: CASSVGQGAGGEQFF
cdr3_nt: TGTGCCAGCAGTGTGGGACAGGGGGCGGGAGGTGAGCAGTTCTTC

v_call: TRBV7-2
d_call: NA
j_call: TRBJ1-1
clone_size: NA
cdr3_aa: CASSPSVVRGTEAFF
cdr3_nt: TGTGCCAGCAGCCCTTCGGTAGTCAGGGGAACTGAAGCTTTCTTT

v_call: TRBV2
d_call: TRBD1
j_call: TRBJ1-1
clone_size: NA
cdr3_aa: CASSFSGTDTEAFF
cdr3_nt: TGTGCCAGCAGTTTCTCCGGGACAGACACTGAAGCTTTCTTT

v_call: TRBV7-6
d_call: NA
j_call: TRBJ2-1
clone_size: NA
cdr3_aa: CASSLAGWRNSYNEQFF
cdr3_nt: TGTGCCAGCAGCTTAGCGGGGTGGCGGAACTCCTACAATGAGCAGTTCTTC

v_call: TRBV7-8
d_call: NA
j_call: TRBJ2-7
clone_size: many
cdr3_aa: CASSLGGGRGGEQYF
cdr3_nt: TGTGCCAGCAGCTTAGGGGGCGGCAGGGGAGGGGAGCAGTACTTC

v_call: TRBV28
d_call: NA
j_call: TRBJ2-5
clone_size: NA
cdr3_aa: CASSLNLRAKEETQYF
cdr3_nt: TGTGCCAGCAGTTTAAACCTAAGGGCGAAGGAAGAGACCCAGTACTTC

v_call: TRBV7-3
d_call: TRBD1
j_call: TRBJ1-1
clone_size: NA
cdr3_aa: CASSSGTGRAFF
cdr3_nt: TGTGCCAGCAGCTCCGGGACAGGGAGGGCTTTCTTT

v_call: TRBV5-4
d_call: TRBD2
j_call: TRBJ2-7
clone_size: NA
cdr3_aa: CASSTHLAGDSYEQYF
cdr3_nt: TGTGCCAGCAGCACCCACCTAGCGGGAGACTCCTACGAGCAGTACTTC

v_call: TRBV11-2
d_call: TRBD2
j_call: TRBJ2-1
clone_size: few
cdr3_aa: CASSSKRGSYNEQFF
cdr3_nt: TGTGCCAGCAGCTCTAAGCGGGGATCCTACAATGAGCAGTTCTTC

v_call: TRBV2
d_call: NA
j_call: TRBJ2-5
clone_size: NA
cdr3_aa: CASRRIADQETQYF
cdr3_nt: TGTGCCAGCAGGAGGATAGCGGATCAAGAGACCCAGTACTTC

v_call: TRBV5-1
d_call: NA
j_call: TRBJ2-5
clone_size: NA
cdr3_aa: CASSLGGGQETQYF
cdr3_nt: TGCGCCAGCAGCTTAGGCGGCGGCCAAGAGACCCAGTACTTC

v_call: TRBV28
d_call: NA
j_call: TRBJ2-7
clone_size: NA
cdr3_aa: CASSTPRRGEGYEQYF
cdr3_nt: TGTGCCAGCAGTACGCCCCGGAGGGGGGAGGGTTACGAGCAGTACTTC

v_call: TRBV15
d_call: NA
j_call: TRBJ2-7
clone_size: NA
cdr3_aa: CATSREGRNSYEQYF
cdr3_nt: TGTGCCACCAGCAGAGAGGGCAGGAACTCCTACGAGCAGTACTTC

v_call: TRBV5-1
d_call: TRBD1
j_call: TRBJ2-7
clone_size: once
cdr3_aa: CASGQGVSYEQYF
cdr3_nt: TGCGCCAGCGGACAGGGGGTATCCTACGAGCAGTACTTC

v_call: TRBV25-1
d_call: TRBD2
j_call: TRBJ2-7
clone_size: NA
cdr3_aa: CASSTTSGDYYEQYF
cdr3_nt: TGTGCCAGCAGTACGACTAGCGGGGATTACTACGAGCAGTACTTC

v_call: TRBV4-1
d_call: NA
j_call: TRBJ1-4
clone_size: NA
cdr3_aa: CASSHHNEKLFF
cdr3_nt: TGCGCCAGCAGCCACCACAATGAAAAACTGTTTTTT

v_call: TRBV29-1
d_call: NA
j_call: TRBJ1-1
clone_size: NA
cdr3_aa: CSGAFGENTEAFF
cdr3_nt: TGCAGCGGAGCTTTCGGGGAGAACACTGAAGCTTTCTTT

v_call: TRBV11-2
d_call: NA
j_call: TRBJ2-2
clone_size: few
cdr3_aa: CASSLGQNTGELFF
cdr3_nt: TGTGCCAGCAGCCTCGGCCAGAACACCGGGGAGCTGTTTTTT

v_call: TRBV18
d_call: NA
j_call: TRBJ2-7
clone_size: NA
cdr3_aa: CASSSRLAGNTYEQYF
cdr3_nt: TGTGCCAGCTCATCCCGGTTGGCAGGGAATACTTACGAGCAGTACTTC

v_call: TRBV25-1
d_call: NA
j_call: TRBJ1-2
clone_size: NA
cdr3_aa: CASRRDMNYGYTF
cdr3_nt: TGTGCCAGCCGCCGGGACATGAACTATGGCTACACCTTC

v_call: TRBV7-9
d_call: NA
j_call: TRBJ2-1
clone_size: NA
cdr3_aa: CASSLDRRQQFF
cdr3_nt: TGTGCCAGCAGCTTGGACCGGAGACAGCAGTTCTTC

v_call: TRBV18
d_call: TRBD1
j_call: TRBJ2-2
clone_size: NA
cdr3_aa: CASSPPGQRATGELFF
cdr3_nt: TGTGCCAGCTCACCACCGGGACAGAGAGCCACCGGGGAGCTGTTTTTT

v_call: TRBV27
d_call: TRBD2
j_call: TRBJ2-7
clone_size: NA
cdr3_aa: CASTPGLAGAYEQYF
cdr3_nt: TGTGCCAGCACCCCGGGACTAGCGGGAGCCTACGAGCAGTACTTC

v_call: TRBV4-1
d_call: NA
j_call: TRBJ1-4
clone_size: NA
cdr3_aa: CASLARVGEKLFF
cdr3_nt: TGCGCCAGTCTGGCCAGGGTTGGAGAAAAACTGTTTTTT

v_call: TRBV7-8
d_call: NA
j_call: TRBJ2-7
clone_size: NA
cdr3_aa: CASSPIGAILSYEQYF
cdr3_nt: TGTGCCAGCAGCCCAATCGGAGCCATTCTCTCCTACGAGCAGTACTTC

v_call: TRBV27
d_call: NA
j_call: TRBJ2-7
clone_size: many
cdr3_aa: CASSKTVYYEQYF
cdr3_nt: TGTGCCAGCAGTAAGACAGTATACTACGAGCAGTACTTC

v_call: TRBV5-1
d_call: TRBD1
j_call: TRBJ1-2
clone_size: NA
cdr3_aa: CASSLEGQNYGYTF
cdr3_nt: TGCGCCAGCAGCTTGGAGGGACAGAACTATGGCTACACCTTC